These 11 T cell receptor beta chains share one sample of origin, sequenced in a study of blood T cell repertoires in COVID-19. Sequenced by immunoSEQ multiplex PCR; TCRdb stores in-frame clones only, minus some. The top ten clones hold around 8.4% of a sample with about 200,000 clones, roughly 90% of them seen once. Sequencing was carried out using PBMCs or T cells enriched from blood (not recorded which). The receptors derive from a woman in her late teens or twenties who had recovered from COVID-19.

V and J are TRBV10-3 and TRBJ1-5, with D uncertain. The CDR3 has 15 residues. From germline, CDR1 is ENHRY and CDR2 SYGVKD. Trimming removed 4 bases from V and 0 bases from J, with 10 bases in between. The CDR3 is CAISAGRDSNQPQHF. In DNA form, the CDR3 reads TGTGCCATCAGTGCGGGGAGGGATAGCAATCAGCCCCAGCATTTT.

The chain is built from TRBV28 and TRBJ1-2; a possible D gene is TRBD1 (6 bases). The CDR3 is 14 residues long. CDR1 is MDHEN, CDR2 SYDVKM, per germline. With 4 bases removed from V and 8 bases from J, the gap between germline ends came to 17 bases. CDR3 coding DNA: TGTGCCAGCAGTTCAGCCGGGGGGCCGAGAGGCTACACCTTC. As protein: CASSSAGGPRGYTF.

The chain recombines TRBV5-1 with TRBJ1-3; 8 bases agree with TRBD1. Germline V gene sequence: CDR1 SGHRS, CDR2 YFSETQ. Unmatched junction bases numbered 5, after V lost 0 bases and J lost 0 bases. This CDR3 has 17 residues. CDR3 loop: CASSLGTGTGSGNTIYF. DNA for the CDR3: TGCGCCAGCAGCTTGGGGACAGGGACCGGCTCTGGAAACACCATATATTTT.

The chain combines TRBV30 with TRBJ1-2, with 7 bases identical to TRBD1. The CDR3 is 11 residues long. Germline CDR1 is GTSNPN and CDR2 is SVGIG (reference sequence). Trimming at V came to 5 bases and at J to 7 bases, leaving 4 bases not matched to a gene. CDR3 region: CAWGDSTGYTF. The CDR3, as DNA: TGTGCCTGGGGGGACAGTACTGGCTACACCTTC.

The chain joins TRBV3-1 (or the pseudogene TRBV3-2) to TRBJ1-2; D gene unclear. The CDR3 is made up of 14 amino acids. Trimming cost V 3 bases and J 0 bases, with 8 bases left between them. The germline gives CDR1 LGHDT, CDR2 YNNKEL (reference sequence). In DNA form, the CDR3 reads TGTGCCAGCAGCCAGGGCCTTTCTAACTATGGCTACACCTTC. It encodes CASSQGLSNYGYTF.

The chain combines TRBV6-5 with TRBJ2-1; 10 nucleotides align to TRBD2. Per the germline V gene, CDR1 is MNHEY and CDR2 is SVGAGI. This CDR3 has 15 residues. V gave up 7 bases and J gave up 3 bases; unmatched junction bases: 6. The CDR3 spells CASTTRLAGYNEQFF. CDR3 DNA: TGTGCCAGCACCACCAGACTAGCGGGCTACAATGAGCAGTTCTTC.

The chain recombines TRBV25-1 with TRBJ1-5; TRBD1 is a possible D gene (5 bases). V was cut by 3 bases and J by 4 bases, with 13 bases left in between. Germline values: CDR1 MGHDK, CDR2 SYGVNS. This CDR3 is built from 15 residues. In DNA, the CDR3 is TGTGCCAGCAGTGAGGGGGGAGGCGGAAATCAGCCCCAGCATTTT. Its protein is CASSEGGGGNQPQHF. Using reference TRBV25-1 and TRBJ1-5 for the parts outside the CDR3, the full variable domain is EADIYQTPRYLVIGTGKKITLECSQTMGHDKMYWYQQDPGMELHLIHYSYGVNSTEKGDLSSESTVSRIRTEHFPLTLESARPSHTSQYLCASSEGGGGNQPQHFGDGTRLSIL.

The chain couples TRBV9 to TRBJ2-3; perhaps TRBD2 as D (7 bases). The V gene's germline CDR1 is SGDLS and CDR2 YYNGEE. V lost 0 bases, J lost 4 bases, and 15 bases lay in between. The CDR3 consists of 16 residues. In DNA, the CDR3 is TGTGCCAGCAGCGTAGATGAGGGGGGGGCCGCAGATACGCAGTATTTT. Translating gives CASSVDEGGAADTQYF.

This clone was recorded a few times. Compared with germline, one end of the junction differs, possibly owing to a read error. The CDR3 spells CASRYFLGNTGELFF. The CDR3 nucleotides are TGTGCCAGCAGATACTTCCTCGGGAACACCGGGGAGCTGTTTTTT. The gene calls are TRBV6-2 or TRBV6-3 and TRBJ2-2; D gene ambiguous. Per the germline V gene, CDR1 is MNHEY and CDR2 is SVGEGT. CDR3 size: 15 residues.

The chain uses TRBV24-1 and TRBJ1-1; tentative D call: TRBD1 (5 bases). This CDR3 has 13 amino acids. Germline V gene data show CDR1 as KGHDR and CDR2 as SFDVKD. V lost 7 bases and J lost 2, with 10 bases in between. CDR3 amino acids: CATRVGVNTEAFF. The CDR3 nucleotides read TGTGCCACCAGGGTAGGGGTAAACACTGAAGCTTTCTTT.

The genes are TRBV6-5 and TRBJ2-1; D is unclear. Germline assignment: CDR1 MNHEY and CDR2 SVGAGI. V lost 4 bases and J 8 bases, leaving 12 bases between the germline ends. The length of the CDR3 is 13 residues. CDR3 coding DNA: TGTGCCAGCAGTTCATTTGCGTCGGATGAGCAGTTCTTC. This codes for CASSSFASDEQFF.